Below, 23 T cell receptor beta chains from the same sample are listed, as sequenced in a study of blood T cell repertoires in COVID-19. Profiling relied on immunoSEQ multiplex PCR, and the TCRdb table lists in-frame clones only, not all of them. The profile covers around 440,000 clones, with 70% to 90% appearing a single time and 10% to 15% taken by the ten largest. The sample comprised peripheral blood. The receptor set was obtained from a woman in her 50s with COVID-19, enrolled during active disease.

The chain joins TRBV19 to TRBJ2-5; 15 bases line up with TRBD2. The V gene's germline CDR1 is LNHDA and CDR2 SQIVND (reference sequence). The CDR3 contains 15 residues. V trimming: 7 bases; J trimming: 3 bases; junction bases outside the gene matches: 3. The CDR3 coding sequence is TGTGCCAGTACTCGGACTAGCGGGGGGGAAGAGACCCAGTACTTC. This codes for CASTRTSGGEETQYF.

This chain uses TRBV4-1 with TRBJ1-5; D is unclear. CDR3 size: 14 residues. The ends were cut back, 1 base at V and 2 bases at J, with 6 bases in the middle. Germline CDR1 is MGHRA and CDR2 is YSYEKL. CDR3 bases: TGCGCCAGCAGCCAAGCAGTGGGCAATCAGCCCCAGCATTTT. Translated, it gives CASSQAVGNQPQHF.

The chain recombines TRBV9 with TRBJ1-4, with a tentative D call TRBD1 (5 bases). The germline V gene encodes CDR1 SGDLS and CDR2 YYNGEE. CDR3 size: 14 residues. Trimming pared 4 bases from V and 3 bases from J, leaving 10 bases between. CDR3 bases: TGTGCCAGCAGCCCCCGACAGTCTAATGAAAAACTGTTTTTT. It yields the protein CASSPRQSNEKLFF.

The V and J genes are TRBV5-6 and TRBJ1-1, with D possibly TRBD1 on 5 matching bases. The germline CDR1 and CDR2 sequences are SGHDT and YYEEEE. V was cut by 4 bases and J by 0 bases, with 13 bases left in between. The CDR3 has 15 amino acids. In nucleotides, the CDR3 is TGTGCCAGCAGCACGTTGGGGGGTATGAACACTGAAGCTTTCTTT. Translating gives CASSTLGGMNTEAFF.

The chain employs TRBV13 and TRBJ2-7, with TRBD2 identical over 9 bases. V shed 3 bases and J 7 bases; nucleotides not matched to a gene: 4. The CDR3 contains 13 residues. Germline V gene sequence: CDR1 PRHDT, CDR2 FYEKMQ (reference sequence). CDR3 sequence: CASSFNSGGEQYF. Written as DNA, the CDR3 is TGTGCCAGCAGCTTTAATAGCGGGGGTGAGCAGTACTTC. The whole variable domain, remainder taken from reference TRBV13 and TRBJ2-7, is AAGVIQSPRHLIKEKRETATLKCYPIPRHDTVYWYQQGPGQDPQFLISFYEKMQSDKGSIPDRFSAQQFSDYHSELNMSSLELGDSALYFCASSFNSGGEQYFGPGTRLTVT.

V gene TRBV27 combines with J gene TRBJ2-1; 10 bases line up with TRBD2. Germline V lookup: CDR1 MNHEY, CDR2 SMNVEV (reference sequence). Losses at the gene ends were 10 bases for V and 7 bases for J; bases not matched to a gene: 7. CDR3 length: 13 residues. In nucleotides, the CDR3 is TGTGCCATTACTAGCGGGGTTTCGAATGAGCAGTTCTTC. Its translation is CAITSGVSNEQFF.

The chain recombines TRBV28 with TRBJ1-2; possible D gene TRBD1, 5 bases. CDR3 length: 13 residues. Between the trimmed V and J ends, which lost 3 bases and 8 bases, there was a span of 13 bases. Per the germline V gene, CDR1 is MDHEN and CDR2 is SYDVKM. For the CDR3, the DNA is TGTGCCAGCAGTTTGGGCAGGGTTATCGGCTACACCTTC. It is translated as CASSLGRVIGYTF.

This clone was counted only a few times. This rearrangement joins TRBV6-5 to TRBJ2-2; the D gene is possibly TRBD2 (6 bases). CDR3 length equals 14 residues. Germline CDR1 and CDR2: MNHEY and SVGAGI. V dropped 0 bases and J dropped 6 bases, with 8 bases sitting between them. The CDR3 protein is CASSYSWGAGELFF. The CDR3 nucleotides are TGTGCCAGCAGTTACTCGTGGGGGGCCGGGGAGCTGTTTTTT.

The chain is built from TRBV30 and TRBJ2-1; maybe TRBD2 (6 bases). Germline assignment: CDR1 GTSNPN and CDR2 SVGIG (reference sequence). V was cut by 5 bases and J by 7 bases, with 15 bases left in between. This CDR3 region has 13 residues. The CDR3 loop reads CAWSGTSTNEQFF. CDR3 bases: TGTGCCTGGTCCGGGACTTCCACAAATGAGCAGTTCTTC.

The CDR3 DNA reads TGTGCCAGCAGCCAAGCAGGGCCCCTCGGCTACACCTTC. Translating it yields CASSQAGPLGYTF. This chain connects TRBV3-1 (or the pseudogene TRBV3-2) to TRBJ1-2; a possible D gene is TRBD1 (5 bases). The CDR3 contains 13 residues. Germline V gives CDR1 LGHDT, CDR2 YNNKEL (reference sequence). V lost 1 base and J 8 bases, leaving 11 bases between the germline ends.

This chain links TRBV4-1 with TRBJ2-1, with 11 positions matching TRBD2. Germline V gene data show CDR1 as MGHRA and CDR2 as YSYEKL. The junction had 9 bases not matched to a gene; V was cut back by 1 base and J by 7 bases. The CDR3 is 17 residues long. CDR3 amino acids: CASSQGEVLAGGNEQFF. In DNA, the CDR3 is TGCGCCAGCAGCCAAGGGGAGGTGCTAGCGGGGGGAAATGAGCAGTTCTTC.

In its sample, this clone was seen once. This chain links TRBV18 with TRBJ1-1, with TRBD1 identical over 8 bases. From germline, CDR1 is KGHSH and CDR2 LQKENI. The CDR3 is 15 amino acids. With V trimmed by 4 bases and J by 7 bases, 11 bases remained unmatched. The CDR3 is CASSLFDDRGDEAFF. Here the CDR3 DNA reads TGTGCCAGCTCACTTTTTGATGACAGGGGAGATGAAGCTTTCTTT. The whole variable domain, remainder taken from reference TRBV18 and TRBJ1-1, is NAGVMQNPRHLVRRRGQEARLRCSPMKGHSHVYWYRQLPEEGLKFMVYLQKENIIDESGMPKERFSAEFPKEGPSILRIQQVVRGDSAAYFCASSLFDDRGDEAFFGQGTRLTVV.

This clone has a single count. CDR3 coding DNA: TGTGCCAGCAGCCAGAGGCTAGCGAACACCGGGGAGCTGTTTTTT. Protein: CASSQRLANTGELFF. This chain joins TRBV7-2 and TRBJ2-2; no firm D call. Between the trimmed V and J ends, which lost 5 bases and 0 bases, there was a span of 10 bases. Germline lookup yields CDR1 SGHTA and CDR2 FQGNSA. This CDR3 comprises 15 residues.

The chain recombines TRBV11-2 with TRBJ1-1; D is ambiguous. In germline, CDR1 is SGHAT, CDR2 FQNNGV. V was pared by 4 bases and J by 2 bases, with 8 bases between. This CDR3 is 13 amino acids long. CDR3 amino acids: CASSSLKNTEAFF. The CDR3 DNA follows: TGTGCCAGCAGCTCGTTAAAAAACACTGAAGCTTTCTTT.

Only a few counts were recorded for this clone. This chain joins TRBV2 and TRBJ2-5; possibly TRBD2 for D (6 bases). The germline V gene encodes CDR1 SNHLY and CDR2 FYNNEI. With 7 bases removed from V and 1 base from J, the gap between germline ends came to 10 bases. CDR3 length: 13 amino acids. CDR3: CASIRDSQETQYF. CDR3 sequence (DNA): TGTGCCAGCATCAGGGACTCCCAAGAGACCCAGTACTTC.

This clone was detected only once. The chain has TRBV7-2 and TRBJ1-3; D uncertain. V lost 4 bases and J 4 bases, leaving 8 bases between the germline ends. The CDR3 totals 13 residues. Germline V CDR1 and CDR2: SGHTA, FQGNSA. CDR3 in DNA: TGTGCCAGCAGCTCCAAACAGGGAAACACCATATATTTT. This translates into CASSSKQGNTIYF.

V usage is TRBV19 and J usage is TRBJ1-1; D remains unclear. This CDR3 region has 13 residues. Germline-derived CDR1 and CDR2 are LNHDA and SQIVND (reference sequence). V lost 5 bases to trimming and J lost 1 base, with 8 bases between them. CDR3 in amino acids: CASSSFGNTEAFF. The CDR3 nucleotides read TGTGCCAGTAGTTCTTTCGGGAACACTGAAGCTTTCTTT.

This rearrangement joins TRBV2 to TRBJ1-1; D ambiguous. Germline V gives CDR1 SNHLY, CDR2 FYNNEI. The CDR3 runs to 10 residues. Trimming removed 6 bases from V and 9 bases from J, with 8 bases in between. For the CDR3, the DNA is TGTGCCAGCAGAGACTTCCAAGCTTTCTTT. Its translation: CASRDFQAFF.

The chain is built from TRBV30 and TRBJ2-7; 8 nucleotides match TRBD2. The germline V gene has CDR1 GTSNPN and CDR2 SVGIG (reference sequence). The CDR3 is made up of 14 amino acids. The V gene end was trimmed by 0 bases and the J gene end by 3 bases; junction bases not matched to a gene: 4. The CDR3 protein is CAWSVTAGGYEQYF. The CDR3 nucleotides are TGTGCCTGGAGTGTAACGGCGGGGGGCTACGAGCAGTACTTC.

This clone was detected once. The chain links TRBV11-2 to TRBJ2-2; a possible D gene is TRBD1 (5 bases). Germline V CDR1 and CDR2: SGHAT, FQNNGV. V was cut by 6 bases and J by 7 bases, with 15 bases left in between. The CDR3 spans 14 residues. The DNA for the CDR3 is TGTGCCAGCAGTCTATCAGGGCTCGGCGGGGAGCTGTTTTTT. Translating it yields CASSLSGLGGELFF.

The chain is built from TRBV5-6 and TRBJ2-3, with no clear D. Trimming cost V 1 base and J 1 base, with 7 bases left between them. Germline V gene data show CDR1 as SGHDT and CDR2 as YYEEEE. CDR3 length: 14 amino acids. CDR3: CASSLLLGTDTQYF. CDR3 bases: TGTGCCAGCAGCTTGTTGTTAGGCACAGATACGCAGTATTTT.

This chain links TRBV3-1 (or the pseudogene TRBV3-2) with TRBJ2-3, with D possibly matching TRBD2 (7 bases). There are 15 residues in the CDR3. The germline V gene encodes CDR1 LGHDT and CDR2 YNNKEL (reference sequence). The germline V and J ends were trimmed by 3 bases and 7 bases, with 17 bases remaining between them. CDR3 nucleotide sequence: TGTGCCAGCAGCCAGGGGAGGGGGGGCTTAAATACGCAGTATTTT. Translating gives CASSQGRGGLNTQYF.

The J gene is TRBJ2-7, the V gene TRBV6-5, with 7 positions matching TRBD1. The CDR3 has 14 residues. The germline V gene has CDR1 MNHEY and CDR2 SVGAGI. V was pared by 5 bases and J by 2 bases, with 6 bases of the junction left unmatched. CDR3 coding DNA: TGTGCCAGCAGTAGGGACAGCGGACCCTACGAGCAGTACTTC. Translated: CASSRDSGPYEQYF.